This TCR beta chain came from a study of cytomegalovirus exposure and HLA in healthy donors (dated 2017 in TCRdb). Turning to the overall study: An earlier analysis of a few hundred of the donors reported 250 to 350 Gb of sequence data and 117 million unique TCR beta sequences obtained from 180 million or so T cells. All discovery cohort repertoires had been generated using a single sequencing platform. Donor age, sex, ethnicity and CMV serostatus were compiled alongside the repertoire data. To predict cytomegalovirus infection status, the study combined high-throughput TCR immunosequencing, statistical association of individual TCRs with disease status, and machine learning. An earlier analysis of around 580 of the donors used high-throughput TCR beta sequencing to judge whether each TCR beta V gene segment behaved as functional or pseudogenic. A handful of DR-DQ haplotypes were handled as single units for association and clustering because linkage in the cohort was strong. The number of typed donors differed by locus: about 629-640 for A, B, C, DRB1 and DQB1; roughly 510 for DQA1; over 600 for DPA1; and about 470 for DPB1. Rather than drawing on any new phenotypic data, the later analysis identified candidate immune exposures from TCR beta sequences and the way those sequences occurred across donors. A later analysis re-examined previously published TCR beta repertoires from more than 600 donors and added high-resolution HLA genotyping to investigate patterns of TCR occurrence. The study used immunosequencing to profile the T cell repertoires of 670 or so subjects and linked those repertoires to cytomegalovirus serostatus. Both class I and class II loci were covered by HLA typing, at four-digit resolution. Among almost 400 genotyped donors of the cohort, an average of approximately 240,000 unique TCR beta nucleotide sequences were sequenced per donor, around 20% of them non-productive. Genome-wide SNP genotypes for about 55% of the roughly 670 donors were used in a later genetic analysis, which treated that subset as a discovery cohort. The study aimed to test whether signatures of past pathogen exposure could be identified by cataloging public T cell receptors. The genetic ancestry cluster associated with self-reported Caucasian donors included 81% of the 300 to 450 genotyped donors. In addition to the first cohort of 500 to 850 subjects, a separate validation cohort of about 120 different subjects was used. An early release covering about 600 HLA-typed donors comprised roughly 300 gigabases of sequencing data and around 80 million unique TCR sequences. Summary of the overall study and its limitations: While some public TCRs were present in many individuals, most TCR sequences turned up only very rarely across donors. A later analysis reported that several top co-occurrence clusters appeared linked to parvovirus B19, influenza, CMV and Epstein-Barr virus. Only TCR beta chains were sequenced in this cohort, and the absence of alpha or paired-chain data limited detectable features. Compared with equally common non-associated chains, HLA-associated TCR beta chains in a later analysis were more clonally expanded and had lower generation probabilities. Because the 87-base-pair reads could not distinguish some IMGT-functional V segments, including TRBV6-2 and TRBV6-3, those segments were excluded. Correlated functional status among segregating V segments might reflect linkage disequilibrium, but an unknown experimental factor could not be ruled out. In both the original and validation cohorts, the classifier was reported to diagnose cytomegalovirus status with high specificity and sensitivity. A few of the identified cytomegalovirus-associated TCR beta chains were confirmed in vitro to be specific for cytomegalovirus antigens. Because some donors lacked HLA typing at each locus, the association tests relied only on the typed subset. In a later analysis, the rate of TCR association differed among HLA loci, with DRB1 alleles having the most associated TCRs and HLA-C alleles having the fewest. Broadly in line with IMGT annotations, most TCR beta V segments showed up in productive rearrangements about 90% or about 30% of the time in an earlier analysis of 450 to 750 of the donors. A cluster of highly shared sequence variants was judged likely to represent a technical artifact of the sequencing pipeline. Roughly uniform sequencing depth across donors was assumed in presence/absence analyses, although this assumption may not hold. A later analysis found that most CMV-associated TCR beta chains appeared HLA-restricted, with HLA associations seemingly driven largely by CMV exposure. V-gene and J-gene trimming of TCR beta chains was associated with a missense DCLRE1C variant in a later genetic analysis, and the association was replicated in an independent cohort. Assigning TCR associations to individual alleles was difficult when HLA alleles, especially DR and DQ, strongly co-occurred. A total of 150 to 200 TCR beta chains were listed by the study as associated with cytomegalovirus. A further reported finding was that TCR beta sequences accurately predicted the HLA-A and HLA-B alleles for most subjects in the first cohort. At a false discovery rate of 0.05, a later analysis linked under 20,000 TCR beta sequences to specific HLA alleles. For the cohort, immune exposure information was limited to CMV serostatus. The authors suggested that the approach could potentially be generalized to other disease states and immunological phenotypes. Because counts were too low, seventeen rarely observed V segments, including chromosome 9 orphons, were left out of the earlier analysis of 587 of the donors. A later genetic analysis reported fewer N-insertions in productive TCRs among donors in an Asian-associated ancestry cluster than the roughly 700-donor mean.

Receptor amplification or capture employed the immunoSEQ multiplex PCR assay. The multiplex PCR relied on a mix of 60 forward primers for TCR Vbeta segments and 13 reverse primers for TCR Jbeta segments. The CDR3 region of rearranged TCR beta genes was amplified from genomic DNA by a multiplex PCR assay. The Illumina HiSeq System was used to sequence the amplified TCR beta libraries as 87-base-pair reads. The original pipeline was this. Across the 500 to 850 repertoires, a later analysis counted tens of millions of unique TCR beta chains, roughly 11 million of which were shared by at least two donors. A nearest-neighbor algorithm error-corrected the raw reads and collapsed the reads into unique sequences, merging closely related sequences to remove PCR and sequencing errors. V, D and J gene segments were assigned by aligning CDR3 sequences to IMGT reference sequences. For a sequence to be retained, a match of at least six nucleotides to both a V gene segment and a J gene segment was required. Rearrangements were classified as productive when the CDR3 lacked stop codons and remained in frame with V and J, and all other rearrangements were classified as non-productive. Following IMGT convention, CDR3 was defined as the stretch from the second conserved V-encoded cysteine to the conserved J-encoded phenylalanine. In an earlier analysis of 500 to 650 of the donors, sequences lacking an unambiguous match to a single V gene segment were excluded. An earlier analysis of a few hundred of the donors called V segments functional above 56.7% productive rearrangements and segregating when the between-donor standard deviation exceeded 5%. A statistical classification framework was developed to diagnose cytomegalovirus status using the catalog of TCR beta chain sequences. In a later analysis, V and J genes were assigned by comparing TCR nucleotide sequences against IMGT/GENE-DB human TR gene sequences. A later analysis assigned CDR3 sequences and most-parsimonious VDJ recombination scenarios with the TCRdist pipeline. In a later analysis, each TCR beta chain was defined by its CDR3 amino acid sequence together with its V-gene family, and reads lacking a unique V-gene family were excluded. A later analysis removed several hundred highly shared, low-generation-probability nucleotide sequences to deal with suspected cross-contamination and a sequencing artifact. In a later analysis, a clonal expansion index was calculated for each public chain from normalized within-repertoire ranks of inferred template counts. In a later analysis, generation probabilities were computed with a VDJ recombination model fitted to out-of-frame rearrangements, and the resulting probabilities were checked against IGoR. Hypergeometric tests were used in a later analysis to score TCR-TCR, TCR-HLA and TCR-CMV co-occurrence, with a repertoire-size bias correction applied to the TCR pairs. A later analysis estimated false discovery rates by permuting HLA or CMV assignments 20 times. In a later analysis, co-occurring TCRs were grouped using DBSCAN, with TCRdist sequence similarity added in when clustering inside HLA-allele-positive subsets. Co-occurrence clustering excluded repertoires with fewer than 30,000 or more than 120,000 public chains, plus five with anomalous nucleotide sharing. TCRdb carries this immuneACCESS record with in-frame sequences only. Its versions omit some clonotypes, under half of them owing to an unresolved V gene in the studies checked, with the rest unexplained. V, J and clone size are taken as reported in that table, and D and trimming were inferred from the DNA itself. The table for this sample lists tens of thousands of clones; 60% to 80% of them were counted only once. The top ten clones comprise roughly 3.8% of the sample.

Concerning this clone: Its antigen remains unidentified. Nothing much larger sits one base from this clone, and base qualities are not available.

The cohort consisted of approximately 690 healthy bone marrow donors. At the time of sampling, every cohort member was nominally healthy, though immune exposures that went unrecorded were likely present. The donor tested CMV seronegative, placing the donor among the 350 or so seronegative members of the cohort. Every donor gave a peripheral blood sample, and the peripheral blood mononuclear cells from that sample were used for TCR beta sequencing. Genomic DNA was extracted from the blood cell samples with the Qiagen DNeasy Blood Extraction Kit. Between the V and J ends, shortened by 2 bases and 2 bases respectively, the junction contains 24 bases. The germline V gene sets CDR1 to SGHVS and CDR2 to FQNEAQ. Counted from cysteine to phenylalanine, this CDR3 has 19 amino acids. The sequence is cut down to CDR3 DNA, 57 bases in frame from base 1.

The sequence was obtained from a woman aged 40 to 55 in good health and CMV-seronegative. The rearranged segments are TRBV7-8 and TRBJ1-2; the D gene is not confidently resolved. The specimen sequenced was PBMCs. This receptor has the CDR3 CASSLTPQRATSLNYGYTF. The DNA is as follows: TGTGCCAGCAGCTTAACCCCGCAGAGGGCGACCTCTTTAAACTATGGCTACACCTTC.